What follows are 28 T cell receptor beta chains derived from one specimen sequenced in a study of cytomegalovirus exposure and HLA in healthy donors. The PCR used 60 Vbeta and 13 Jbeta primers. Repertoires were generated with immunoSEQ multiplex PCR, while TCRdb's copy carries only in-frame clones and drops some. The table shows about 140,000 clones, with roughly 80% occurring only once. What was sequenced was PBMCs. These receptors originate from a man aged 40-50 years in good health and CMV-seropositive.

V and J are TRBV15 and TRBJ2-5, with TRBD1 identical over 7 bases. The junction had 6 bases not matched to a gene; V was cut back by 4 bases and J by 4 bases. This CDR3 region has 14 residues. Germline V gene lookup returns CDR1 LNHNV and CDR2 YYDKDF (reference sequence). The CDR3 DNA is TGTGCCACCAGCATAAACAGGGGTCGAGAGACCCAGTACTTC. Protein product: CATSINRGRETQYF.

The chain joins TRBV2 to TRBJ1-4; possible D gene TRBD1, 5 bases. CDR1 SNHLY and CDR2 FYNNEI come from the germline V gene. V was clipped by 7 bases and J by 2 bases, with 14 bases between them. The CDR3 runs 15 residues. The CDR3 loop reads CASKGIRATNEKLFF. The CDR3, as DNA: TGTGCCAGCAAGGGGATAAGGGCGACTAATGAAAAACTGTTTTTT.

The chain links TRBV2 to TRBJ2-1, with TRBD1 identical over 7 bases. Germline values: CDR1 SNHLY, CDR2 FYNNEI. V was clipped by 7 bases and J by 10 bases; unmatched bases: 7. The CDR3 sequence is 12 residues long. The CDR3 nucleotides read TGTGCCAGCATCGGAAGGGACAGCGAGCAGTTCTTC. Residues: CASIGRDSEQFF. The variable domain in full, completed from reference TRBV2 and TRBJ2-1, reads EPEVTQTPSHQVTQMGQEVILRCVPISNHLYFYWYRQILGQKVEFLVSFYNNEISEKSEIFDDQFSVERPDGSNFTLKIRSTKLEDSAMYFCASIGRDSEQFFGPGTRLTVL.

This sequence joins TRBV5-4 and TRBJ2-3; D may be TRBD2 (5 bases). The CDR3 is made up of 15 amino acids. The germline gives CDR1 SGHNT, CDR2 YYREEE (reference sequence). The V gene lost 2 bases and the J gene lost 2 bases, with 12 bases spanning the gap. The CDR3 spells CASSFMQRNTDTQYF. In DNA form, the CDR3 reads TGTGCCAGCAGCTTTATGCAGCGGAACACAGATACGCAGTATTTT.

The rearrangement links TRBV6-4 to TRBJ2-2; 8 bases map to TRBD2. Germline CDR1 is MRHNA and CDR2 is SNTAGT. V was clipped by 6 bases and J by 6 bases; unmatched bases: 9. The CDR3 sequence is 15 residues long. CDR3 sequence reads: CASRMSGGVAGELFF. The CDR3 nucleotides are TGTGCCAGCAGGATGAGCGGGGGTGTCGCCGGGGAGCTGTTTTTT.

V usage is TRBV11-2 and J usage is TRBJ1-2; unclear D gene. The CDR3 totals 14 residues. V was clipped by 3 bases and J by 9 bases, with 17 bases between them. CDR1 is SGHAT and CDR2 is FQNNGV in the germline V gene. DNA of the CDR3: TGTGCCAGCAGCTTTAACCCCCTTGGGAGGAGCTACACCTTC. Residues: CASSFNPLGRSYTF.

The chain couples TRBV5-1 to TRBJ2-1; D might be TRBD2 (5 bases). V shed 5 bases and J shed 0 bases, with 12 bases lying between them. Germline CDR1 is SGHRS and CDR2 is YFSETQ. The CDR3 loop spans 15 amino acids. The CDR3 is CASSFGKSSYNEQFF. In DNA, the CDR3 is TGCGCCAGCAGTTTCGGGAAGAGCTCCTACAATGAGCAGTTCTTC.

This chain joins TRBV9 and TRBJ1-1, with 11 bases that match TRBD1. Germline lookup yields CDR1 SGDLS and CDR2 YYNGEE. V was clipped by 0 bases and J by 9 bases; unmatched bases: 1. The CDR3 contains 13 residues. CDR3 DNA sequence: TGTGCCAGCAGCGTAGGGGACAGGGGGAAAGCTTTCTTT. Translated, it gives CASSVGDRGKAFF.

The chain is built from TRBV5-4 and TRBJ1-2; D may be TRBD1 (5 bases). Trimming removed 7 bases from V and 4 bases from J, with 11 bases in between. CDR1 and CDR2 from the germline V gene are SGHNT and YYREEE (reference sequence). The CDR3 extends over 12 amino acids. The CDR3 sequence: CASARVGYGYTF. Written as DNA, the CDR3 is TGTGCCAGCGCCAGGGTTGGCTATGGCTACACCTTC.

The chain employs TRBV18 and TRBJ1-5; the D gene is possibly TRBD1 (6 bases). The CDR3 consists of 14 residues. V lost 6 bases and J lost 6, with 15 bases in between. In germline, CDR1 is KGHSH, CDR2 LQKENI. For the CDR3, the DNA is TGTGCCAGCTCCTCGGGGGGCGTGGGTCAGCCCCAGCATTTT. It specifies CASSSGGVGQPQHF.

The chain is built from TRBV9 and TRBJ2-7; TRBD1 matches at 7 bases. Germline V CDR1 and CDR2: SGDLS, YYNGEE. With 0 bases clipped from V and 3 bases from J, the junction kept 15 bases outside the gene matches. CDR3 length equals 18 residues. CDR3: CASSVAGTDPPLYYEQYF. CDR3 coding DNA: TGTGCCAGCAGCGTAGCGGGGACAGATCCCCCGCTCTACTACGAGCAGTACTTC.

This sequence joins TRBV10-3 and TRBJ1-1, with a weak D call TRBD1 (5 bases). Deletions cut 3 bases from V and 10 bases from J, with 21 bases between. The CDR3 runs 15 residues. Germline values: CDR1 ENHRY, CDR2 SYGVKD. The CDR3 DNA is TGTGCCATCAGTGAAATCCACAGGAATGGGGGGAGAGCTTTCTTT. Its translation is CAISEIHRNGGRAFF.

The chain has TRBV30 and TRBJ1-2; TRBD1 matches at 7 bases. The V gene end was trimmed by 3 bases and the J gene end by 2 bases; junction bases not matched to a gene: 12. This CDR3 has 16 residues. The germline gives CDR1 GTSNPN, CDR2 SVGIG (reference sequence). CDR3 bases: TGTGCCTGGAGCGGAAAGGACAGGCTACAGAACTATGGCTACACCTTC. Translated, it gives CAWSGKDRLQNYGYTF.

The chain joins TRBV5-8 to TRBJ1-2; tentatively, D is TRBD1 (6 bases). Germline V lookup: CDR1 SGHTS, CDR2 YDEGEE. V gave up 4 bases and J gave up 1 base, with 17 bases separating them. CDR3 length: 16 amino acids. The CDR3 bases are TGTGCCAGCAGCATCTTGGACAGACCACATAACTATGGCTACACCTTC. Translating it yields CASSILDRPHNYGYTF.

The chain recombines TRBV15 with TRBJ1-2; 9 nucleotides match TRBD1. This CDR3 comprises 14 residues. Germline values: CDR1 LNHNV, CDR2 YYDKDF (reference sequence). V trimming: 5 bases; J trimming: 3 bases; junction bases outside the gene matches: 4. This CDR3 is CATSHRDRDYGYTF. CDR3 bases: TGTGCCACCAGCCACCGGGACAGGGACTATGGCTACACCTTC.

This sequence joins TRBV2 and TRBJ2-2; TRBD1 is a possible D gene (6 bases). Trimming took off 6 bases at V and 0 bases at J, with 8 bases between the two ends. Germline V gene sequence: CDR1 SNHLY, CDR2 FYNNEI. The CDR3 has 14 residues. The CDR3 reads CASRGTSNTGELFF. CDR3 DNA: TGTGCCAGCAGGGGGACATCGAACACCGGGGAGCTGTTTTTT.

This clone was detected once. This rearrangement joins TRBV27 to TRBJ1-4; 7 bases map to TRBD1. V was pared by 7 bases and J by 12 bases, with 17 bases of the junction left unmatched. The CDR3 sequence is 15 residues long. Germline CDR1 is MNHEY and CDR2 is SMNVEV (reference sequence). The CDR3 here is CASNSNRGCTIELFF. CDR3 DNA: TGTGCCAGCAACAGTAACAGGGGCTGCACAATAGAACTGTTTTTT.

V gene TRBV10-1 combines with J gene TRBJ2-4, with TRBD1 matching over 7 bases. Germline CDR1 and CDR2: WNHNN and SYGVQD (reference sequence). The CDR3 runs 13 residues. V lost 2 bases, J lost 9 bases, and 4 bases stayed unmatched. The CDR3 DNA is TGCGCCAGCAGTGAGAGGGGGCAGGTCATTCAGTACTTC. Residues: CASSERGQVIQYF.

The count of this clone is one. This sequence joins TRBV19 and TRBJ2-1; the match to TRBD1 covers 9 bases. This CDR3 is built from 15 residues. Germline loops: CDR1 LNHDA, CDR2 SQIVND (reference sequence). V lost 8 bases to trimming and J lost 4 bases; unmatched junction nucleotides: 9. CDR3 region: CASGNSGTGYNEQFF. Written as DNA, the CDR3 is TGTGCCAGTGGAAACTCCGGGACAGGGTACAATGAGCAGTTCTTC. The entire variable domain, with the rest obtained from reference TRBV19 and TRBJ2-1, is as follows: DGGITQSPKYLFRKEGQNVTLSCEQNLNHDAMYWYRQDPGQGLRLIYYSQIVNDFQKGDIAEGYSVSREKKESFPLTVTSAQKNPTAFYLCASGNSGTGYNEQFFGPGTRLTVL.

V is TRBV29-1 and J is TRBJ2-7; D may be TRBD2 (5 bases). The CDR3 runs to 12 residues. Germline CDR1 SQVTM, CDR2 ANQGSEA. V was shortened by 7 bases and J by 3 bases, with 13 bases between the two germline ends. The CDR3 nucleotides are TGCAGCGCCCGGACTTCATACTACGAGCAGTACTTC. This encodes CSARTSYYEQYF.

The chain links TRBV29-1 to TRBJ1-2; D unclear. The germline gives CDR1 SQVTM, CDR2 ANQGSEA. Trimming took 4 bases from V and 5 from J, leaving 14 bases between them. There are 13 residues in the CDR3. DNA for the CDR3: TGCAGCGTTGTAGGCGAGATCGGGTATGGCTACACCTTC. Its translation is CSVVGEIGYGYTF.

The CDR3 DNA sequence: TGCGCCAGCAGCTTGGAGGTAGCAAACGAGCAGTACTTC. Protein sequence: CASSLEVANEQYF. The chain joins TRBV5-1 to TRBJ2-7; D gene unclear. Germline lookup yields CDR1 SGHRS and CDR2 YFSETQ. Trimming took 0 bases from V and 5 from J, leaving 9 bases between them. CDR3 length: 13 residues.

This clone showed up just once. The chain has TRBV4-3 and TRBJ2-7; TRBD2 aligns across 9 bases. Trimming cost V 3 bases and J 2 bases; bases outside gene matches: 5. Germline V gene sequence: CDR1 LGHNA, CDR2 YSLEER. There are 15 residues in the CDR3. CDR3 sequence (DNA): TGCGCCAGCAGCCAGGATGCGGGGGGGGCCTACGAGCAGTACTTC. This gives the protein CASSQDAGGAYEQYF.

This clone came up once. V gene TRBV5-1 combines with J gene TRBJ2-7; tentative D call: TRBD2 (5 bases). V was trimmed by 6 bases and J by 1 base, leaving 17 bases between them. This CDR3 contains 15 residues. CDR1 and CDR2 (germline): SGHRS, YFSETQ. The CDR3 DNA follows: TGCGCCAGCAATTATGGGAGCCGAGAGTCCTACGAGCAGTACTTC. Protein: CASNYGSRESYEQYF.

This clone was observed a single time. The V gene is TRBV10-3, the J gene TRBJ2-2; D might be TRBD1 (5 bases). V lost 4 bases to trimming and J lost 3 bases, with 18 bases between them. Looked up from germline, CDR1 is ENHRY and CDR2 is SYGVKD. The CDR3 sequence is 17 residues long. For the CDR3, the DNA is TGTGCCATCAGTGCCCCGGCCGACAGAGTAGACACCGGGGAGCTGTTTTTT. It yields the protein CAISAPADRVDTGELFF.

The chain is built from TRBV5-1 and TRBJ2-1; 9 bases line up with TRBD2. The CDR3 extends over 15 amino acids. Germline V gene sequence: CDR1 SGHRS, CDR2 YFSETQ. V gave up 6 bases and J gave up 5 bases; unmatched junction bases: 9. The CDR3 bases are TGCGCCAGCAAGCGGGCTAGCGGGGTAAACAATGAGCAGTTCTTC. It translates to CASKRASGVNNEQFF.

This chain uses TRBV5-4 with TRBJ1-1; D is possibly TRBD1 (5 bases). The germline gives CDR1 SGHNT, CDR2 YYREEE (reference sequence). Trimming left V 0 bases short and J 6 bases short, with 15 bases between. The CDR3 is 15 amino acids. In nucleotides, the CDR3 is TGTGCCAGCAGCTTGGCCGGGGGTAGAGGGTCTGAAGCTTTCTTT. It yields the protein CASSLAGGRGSEAFF. The whole variable domain, remainder taken from reference TRBV5-4 and TRBJ1-1, is ETGVTQSPTHLIKTRGQQVTLRCSSQSGHNTVSWYQQALGQGPQFIFQYYREEENGRGNFPPRFSGLQFPNYSSELNVNALELDDSALYLCASSLAGGRGSEAFFGQGTRLTVV.

The V and J genes are TRBV10-3 and TRBJ2-7; TRBD2 aligns across 9 bases. CDR3 length: 16 amino acids. Germline CDR1 and CDR2: ENHRY and SYGVKD. Germline trimming cut 0 bases from V and 0 bases from J; bases unmatched to any gene: 3. CDR3 amino acids: CAISESLAGLSYEQYF. CDR3 in DNA: TGTGCCATCAGTGAGTCACTAGCGGGCCTCTCCTACGAGCAGTACTTC.